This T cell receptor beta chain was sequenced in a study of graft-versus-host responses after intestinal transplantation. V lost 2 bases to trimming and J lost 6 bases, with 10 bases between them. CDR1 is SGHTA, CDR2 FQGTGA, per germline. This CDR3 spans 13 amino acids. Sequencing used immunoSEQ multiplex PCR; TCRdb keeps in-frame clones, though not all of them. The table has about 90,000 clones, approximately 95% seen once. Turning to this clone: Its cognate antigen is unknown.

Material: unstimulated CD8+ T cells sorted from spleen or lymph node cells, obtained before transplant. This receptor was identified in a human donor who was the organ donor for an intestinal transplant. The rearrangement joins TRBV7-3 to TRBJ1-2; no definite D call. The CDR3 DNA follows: TGTGCCAGCAGCTTAGCCAGCGTCCATGGCTACACCTTC. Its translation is CASSLASVHGYTF.